This is a list of T cell receptor beta chains from one sample in a study of neurological immune-mediated disorders. One entry per CDR3 protein, called by TCRdb with MiXCR from the 5' RACE reads. The sample yields about 70,000 distinct CDR3 sequences, approximately 3.4% seen once. Specimen: PBMCs. These receptors were taken from a woman aged 45-60 years with multiple sclerosis. CDR3s include the opening cysteine and the closing phenylalanine or tryptophan. A D gene is named only where the DNA matches it firmly. Clone size, where shown, is once, few, many, or a class for clones that have expanded.

J,size,D,V,DNA,CDR3
TRBJ2-5,many,NA,TRBV20-1,TGCAGTGCTAGAAGGGTCGGTAAAGAGACCCAGTACTTC,CSARRVGKETQYF
TRBJ1-1,many,NA,TRBV5-6,TGTGCCAGCAGCTCAAGGGGGGCAGGAAAGAACACTGAAGCTTTCTTT,CASSSRGAGKNTEAFF
TRBJ2-5,many,TRBD2,TRBV7-2,TGTGCCAGCAGCTTAGGTGGGGCGGGGGGACAAGAGACCCAGTACTTC,CASSLGGAGGQETQYF
TRBJ2-5,many,NA,TRBV7-2,TGTGCCAGCAGCCGGGACAACTACCAAGAGACCCAGTACTTC,CASSRDNYQETQYF
TRBJ2-1,many,TRBD2,TRBV6-1,TGTGCCAGCAGTGATCCTGGACTAGCCTACAATGAGCAGTTCTTC,CASSDPGLAYNEQFF
TRBJ2-1,many,TRBD2,TRBV4-3,TGCGCCAGCAGCCAAGATCCTAGCGGGACCCAATTCTTC,CASSQDPSGTQFF
TRBJ1-1,many,NA,TRBV20-1,TGCAGTGCTAGGCCCCAGATTGAAGCTTTCTTT,CSARPQIEAFF
TRBJ2-7,many,NA,TRBV20-1,TGCAGTGCTAGTATGTCGGTGGCTTACGAGCAGTACTTC,CSASMSVAYEQYF
TRBJ2-3,many,NA,TRBV7-6,TGTGCCAGCAGCTTAGGTGGGGGGGCCCTCGATACGCAGTATTTT,CASSLGGGALDTQYF
TRBJ2-3,many,NA,TRBV20-1,TGCAGTGCTAGTGGGGATGGTCCTACCACAGATACGCAGTATTTT,CSASGDGPTTDTQYF
TRBJ1-6,many,NA,TRBV10-3,TGTGCCATCAGTGAAGGGGTGAATTCACCCCTCCACTTT,CAISEGVNSPLHF
TRBJ1-2,many,NA,TRBV20-1,TGCAGTCCCTATGATGAGGGGCGAGCAGGCGGCTACACCTTC,CSPYDEGRAGGYTF
TRBJ1-1,many,NA,TRBV7-2,TGTGCCAGCAGCCCGTTGTATGGGGGGTTGGTAGCTTTCTTT,CASSPLYGGLVAFF
TRBJ2-6,many,NA,TRBV10-3,TGTGCCATCAACCCGGACGGAGGTGGTGGGGCCAACGTCCTGACTTTC,CAINPDGGGGANVLTF
TRBJ1-5,many,NA,TRBV7-8,TGTGCCAGCAGCTTGAACAGGGTCATAAGCAATCAGCCCCAGCATTTT,CASSLNRVISNQPQHF
TRBJ2-5,many,TRBD2,TRBV15,TGTGCCACCAGCAGAGAGGCGGGGGGGCCGGAGACCCAGTACTTC,CATSREAGGPETQYF
TRBJ2-5,many,TRBD2,TRBV7-2,TGTGCCAGCAGTCCAATCGCGGGGGGGAAGACCCAGTACTTC,CASSPIAGGKTQYF
TRBJ1-4,many,TRBD1,TRBV6-5,TGTGCCAGCAGTTACTCAAGGGGGCCGGGAGCAGGGCTCCTTGAAAAACTGTTTTTT,CASSYSRGPGAGLLEKLFF
TRBJ1-4,many,NA,TRBV27,TGTGCCAGCAGTTCCTTGGGGGCAACTAATGAAAAACTGTTTTTT,CASSSLGATNEKLFF
TRBJ2-3,many,NA,TRBV14,TGTGCCAGCAGCCAATCGGAATATACGCAGTATTTT,CASSQSEYTQYF
TRBJ2-1,many,TRBD2,TRBV5-1,TGCGCCAGCACCAAAGCGGGAGGTTACTACAATGAGCAGTTCTTC,CASTKAGGYYNEQFF
TRBJ1-1,many,TRBD1,TRBV7-9,TGTGCCAGCAGCTTGGAGGGGGCGTTCACTGAAGCTTTCTTT,CASSLEGAFTEAFF
TRBJ2-5,many,TRBD2,TRBV27,TGTGCCAGCAGTTCGACTAGCGGTTGGGAGACCCAGTACTTC,CASSSTSGWETQYF
TRBJ2-3,few,NA,TRBV6-1,TGTGCCAGCAGTGAAGAAATGGCGCGCACAGATACGCAGTATTTT,CASSEEMARTDTQYF
TRBJ2-2,many,NA,TRBV6-5,TGTGCCAGCAGCCCCGATTCTACCGGGGAGCTGTTTTTT,CASSPDSTGELFF
TRBJ2-2,many,NA,TRBV9,TGTGCCAGCAGCGTAGTAGCAGGCTCAAACACCGGGGAGCTGTTTTTT,CASSVVAGSNTGELFF
TRBJ1-4,many,NA,TRBV5-1,TGCGCCAGCAGCTTGTGGGGCACTAATGAAAAACTGTTTTTT,CASSLWGTNEKLFF
TRBJ1-2,few,NA,TRBV27,TGTGCCAGCAGTTTATTTCCGGGGGGGGCTAACTATGGCTACACCTTC,CASSLFPGGANYGYTF
TRBJ2-5,many,NA,TRBV5-1,TGCGCCAGCAGCTTGGAAGGGGGTGGGGAGACCCAGTACTTC,CASSLEGGGETQYF
TRBJ2-1,many,TRBD2,TRBV5-1,TGCGCCAGCGCATACCCGGGACTAGCGGGGGGAAATTGGGACAATGAGCAGTTCTTC,CASAYPGLAGGNWDNEQFF
TRBJ2-7,many,TRBD2,TRBV20-1,TGCAGCGCCACTGGACTAGCGGGAGTGGAGCAGTACTTC,CSATGLAGVEQYF
TRBJ2-5,many,TRBD2,TRBV20-1,TGCAGTGCTAGTAGCGGGGCAAGGGAGACCCAGTACTTC,CSASSGARETQYF
TRBJ2-6,many,NA,TRBV5-1,TGCGCCAGCAGCTTACCGACATCGTCTGGGGCCAACGTCCTGACTTTC,CASSLPTSSGANVLTF
TRBJ1-1,many,NA,TRBV12-3/TRBV12-4,TGTGCCAGCAGTCCCTACGGGACAACGAACACTGAAGCTTTCTTT,CASSPYGTTNTEAFF
TRBJ1-2,many,NA,TRBV10-3,TGTGCCATCAGTGGTTCCGGGACGCCCGTCGCTAACTATGGCTACACCTTC,CAISGSGTPVANYGYTF
TRBJ1-1,many,NA,TRBV6-1,TGTGCCAGCAGTAATTTTGTGGGGAACACTGAAGCTTTCTTT,CASSNFVGNTEAFF
TRBJ2-2,few,TRBD1,TRBV7-9,TGTGCCAGCAGCTCCCTAGGGCAGGGGGTCACCGGGGAGCTGTTTTTT,CASSSLGQGVTGELFF
TRBJ1-5,many,NA,TRBV5-1,TGCGCCAGCAGCTTGGAAGGATGGGATCAGCCCCAGCATTTT,CASSLEGWDQPQHF
TRBJ1-1,many,NA,TRBV5-5,TGTGCCAGCAGCCTCGACAGGACCTCAAGGTTTTTGAACACTGAAGCTTTCTTT,CASSLDRTSRFLNTEAFF
TRBJ1-2,many,NA,TRBV2,TGTGCCAGCAGTGATGTCTCAACCGTCTACACCTTC,CASSDVSTVYTF
TRBJ1-1,NA,NA,TRBV20-1,TGCAGTGCTTTGAACCTACAGGGAGGGACTGAAGCTTTCTTT,CSALNLQGGTEAFF
TRBJ1-2,many,NA,TRBV20-1,TGCAGTGCTAGAACAGCCTCAATATTCTATGGCTACACCTTC,CSARTASIFYGYTF
TRBJ1-1,many,TRBD1,TRBV7-2,TGTGCCAGCAGCTATCGACAGGGAACATTCACTGAAGCTTTCTTT,CASSYRQGTFTEAFF
TRBJ2-7,many,NA,TRBV20-1,TGCAGTGCCACTGCTGGGGGCCGTGTAACCGAGCAGTACTTC,CSATAGGRVTEQYF
TRBJ1-5,NA,NA,TRBV19,TGTGCCAGTAACGGGCAATATCAGCCCCAGCATTTT,CASNGQYQPQHF
TRBJ2-2,many,TRBD1,TRBV29-1,TGCAGCCCTTCTCCAGGGGGTGGCGGGGAGCTGTTTTTT,CSPSPGGGGELFF
TRBJ1-2,many,NA,TRBV29-1,TGCAGCGTTCTTGGGCGGGTGGGGAATGGCTACACCTTC,CSVLGRVGNGYTF
TRBJ2-7,many,TRBD2,TRBV6-1,TGTGCCAGCAGTGAGGAGGCTAGCGGGTCCTACGAGCAGTACTTC,CASSEEASGSYEQYF
TRBJ2-3,many,NA,TRBV11-2,TGTGCCAGCAGCTTAGGCAGCCGGGTCTCGGGTACAGATACGCAGTATTTT,CASSLGSRVSGTDTQYF
TRBJ2-3,many,TRBD1,TRBV5-1,TGCGCCAGCAGCACGGGACAGGAGAACACAGATACGCAGTATTTT,CASSTGQENTDTQYF
TRBJ2-1,many,NA,TRBV12-3/TRBV12-4,TGTGCCAGCAGTTTGACCGGGACCTACAATGAGCAGTTCTTC,CASSLTGTYNEQFF